Below are 20 T cell receptor beta chains sequenced from a single sample in a study of control samples from healthy donors and cancer patients. TCRdb's copy holds only in-frame clones and misses some; the assay was immunoSEQ multiplex PCR. This table has fewer than 200,000 clones, around 93% appearing once. Sample: blood. These receptors were taken from a woman aged 60-75 years in good health.

This sequence joins TRBV30 and TRBJ2-7; 8 positions match TRBD1. Per the germline V gene, CDR1 is GTSNPN and CDR2 is SVGIG (reference sequence). This CDR3 has 13 residues. Trimming removed 6 bases from V and 3 bases from J; junction bases left unmatched: 7. The DNA for the CDR3 is TGTGCCTGCGGACAGGGAGACTACTACGAGCAGTACTTC. It encodes CACGQGDYYEQYF.

For the CDR3, the DNA is TGTGCCATCAGTGGGGGGGACAGTTTGAACACCGGGGAGCTGTTTTTT. Translating it yields CAISGGDSLNTGELFF. This rearrangement joins TRBV10-3 to TRBJ2-2; TRBD1 might be the D (7 bases). The CDR3 runs 16 residues. V lost 4 bases and J lost 1, with 13 bases in between. Per the germline V gene, CDR1 is ENHRY and CDR2 is SYGVKD.

This clone was seen a single time. The V and J genes are TRBV7-3 and TRBJ1-1; 10 bases fit TRBD1. The CDR3 contains 16 residues. In germline, CDR1 is SGHTA, CDR2 FQGTGA. The trim removed 5 bases at V and 5 bases at J, leaving 11 bases unmatched. CDR3: CASSQTRQGAETEAFF. CDR3 sequence (DNA): TGTGCCAGCAGCCAGACACGACAGGGGGCAGAGACTGAAGCTTTCTTT.

V and J are TRBV5-8 and TRBJ1-5, with TRBD1 identical over 8 bases. V was clipped by 2 bases and J by 7 bases; unmatched bases: 8. The CDR3 has 15 residues. From germline, CDR1 is SGHTS and CDR2 YDEGEE. CDR3: CASSFPGQGKQPQHF. The CDR3 DNA sequence: TGTGCCAGCAGCTTCCCCGGACAGGGAAAACAGCCCCAGCATTTT.

The chain recombines TRBV19 with TRBJ1-1; the D gene is possibly TRBD1 (6 bases). Germline values: CDR1 LNHDA, CDR2 SQIVND (reference sequence). V was pared by 6 bases and J by 4 bases, with 12 bases between. This CDR3 has 13 amino acids. CDR3 sequence: CASRPTGPTEAFF. The DNA for the CDR3 is TGTGCCAGTAGACCGACAGGCCCCACTGAAGCTTTCTTT. The whole variable domain, filled in from reference TRBV19 and TRBJ1-1, reads DGGITQSPKYLFRKEGQNVTLSCEQNLNHDAMYWYRQDPGQGLRLIYYSQIVNDFQKGDIAEGYSVSREKKESFPLTVTSAQKNPTAFYLCASRPTGPTEAFFGQGTRLTVV.

This chain connects TRBV24-1 to TRBJ2-1; 12 bases are shared with TRBD2. J lost 10 bases, V lost 3 bases, and 6 bases had no gene match. CDR3 size: 15 residues. Germline loops: CDR1 KGHDR, CDR2 SFDVKD. CDR3 nucleotide sequence: TGTGCCACCAGTGATCCCGGACTAGCGGGGAGCGAGCAGTTCTTC. Its protein product is CATSDPGLAGSEQFF.

This chain uses TRBV15 with TRBJ1-2; 8 positions agree with TRBD1. Germline CDR1 and CDR2: LNHNV and YYDKDF (reference sequence). The CDR3 extends over 17 amino acids. V shed 1 base and J 1 base; nucleotides not matched to a gene: 8. CDR3 region: CATSRVPRTGINYGYTF. In DNA form, the CDR3 reads TGTGCCACCAGCAGAGTCCCCCGGACAGGGATTAACTATGGCTACACCTTC.

This chain uses TRBV4-3 with TRBJ1-2, with D tentatively TRBD1 (5 bases). The CDR3 spans 15 residues. Between the trimmed V and J ends, which lost 1 base and 2 bases, there was a span of 11 bases. CDR1 and CDR2 from the germline V gene are LGHNA and YSLEER. The CDR3 sequence is CASSQGGVANYGYTF. The CDR3 region has the DNA TGCGCCAGCAGCCAAGGGGGGGTGGCAAACTATGGCTACACCTTC.

J is TRBJ1-1 and V is TRBV18; tentatively, D is TRBD1 (6 bases). V was pared by 4 bases and J by 5 bases, with 20 bases between. Germline CDR1 is KGHSH and CDR2 is LQKENI. The CDR3 length is 16 residues. Here the CDR3 DNA reads TGTGCCAGCTCACGCCTTTACGAGGGGGAAAGAACTGAAGCTTTCTTT. Its protein product is CASSRLYEGERTEAFF.

The V gene is TRBV4-3, the J gene TRBJ1-1; D is uncertain. CDR3 length: 13 amino acids. The V gene lost 4 bases and the J gene lost 2 bases, with 8 bases spanning the gap. The germline V gene encodes CDR1 LGHNA and CDR2 YSLEER. The CDR3 DNA is TGCGCCAGCAGCCGACACACTAACACTGAAGCTTTCTTT. Encoded protein: CASSRHTNTEAFF.

The genes are TRBV19 and TRBJ1-1; 10 bases map to TRBD1. The CDR3 covers 16 residues. V lost 5 bases, J lost 6 bases, and 12 bases stayed unmatched. Per germline, CDR1 LNHDA and CDR2 SQIVND (reference sequence). CDR3 nucleotides: TGTGCCAGTAGTCTAAAACGGGGGACAGGGGCGCCTGAAGCTTTCTTT. Protein sequence: CASSLKRGTGAPEAFF. The full variable domain, with the rest looked up from reference TRBV19 and TRBJ1-1, is DGGITQSPKYLFRKEGQNVTLSCEQNLNHDAMYWYRQDPGQGLRLIYYSQIVNDFQKGDIAEGYSVSREKKESFPLTVTSAQKNPTAFYLCASSLKRGTGAPEAFFGQGTRLTVV.

This clone was recorded once. This CDR3 reads CASSAHRRAPQETQYF. CDR3 DNA sequence: TGTGCCAGCAGCGCCCACCGGAGGGCCCCCCAAGAGACCCAGTACTTC. The gene calls are TRBV9 and TRBJ2-5, with a possible D match to TRBD2 (6 bases). CDR1 SGDLS and CDR2 YYNGEE come from the germline V gene. The germline V and J ends were trimmed by 3 bases and 1 base, with 16 bases remaining between them. This CDR3 spans 16 amino acids.

The rearrangement links TRBV7-3 to TRBJ1-1; D is undetermined. This CDR3 has 13 residues. V shed 1 base and J shed 3 bases, with 6 bases lying between them. Germline V gene data show CDR1 as SGHTA and CDR2 as FQGTGA. DNA for the CDR3: TGTGCCAGCAGCTTAAACGGCGACACTGAAGCTTTCTTT. Its protein is CASSLNGDTEAFF.

This clone has just a few counts. V is TRBV14 and J is TRBJ1-1; no clear D. The CDR3 spans 13 residues. Trimming removed 7 bases from V and 7 bases from J, with 16 bases in between. Germline CDR1 and CDR2: SGHDN and FVKESK. The CDR3 is CASKAPGSYEAFF. The CDR3 DNA reads TGTGCCAGCAAAGCACCGGGGAGTTATGAAGCTTTCTTT.

This rearrangement joins TRBV6-5 to TRBJ1-2; D is perhaps TRBD1 (6 bases). Germline loops: CDR1 MNHEY, CDR2 SVGAGI. Trimming removed 0 bases from V and 2 bases from J, with 10 bases in between. This CDR3 comprises 15 residues. CDR3 sequence reads: CASSYSYRANYGYTF. As DNA, the CDR3 is TGTGCCAGCAGTTACTCGTACAGGGCAAACTATGGCTACACCTTC.

J is TRBJ1-3 and V is TRBV7-6; perhaps TRBD1 as D (6 bases). CDR1 is SGHVS, CDR2 FNYEAQ, per germline. The V end lost 5 bases, the J end lost 4 bases, and 18 bases lay between the germline ends. This CDR3 has 16 amino acids. In DNA form, the CDR3 reads TGTGCCAGCAGCCCAAGTACAGGGTACCCCGGAAACACCATATATTTT. Its protein product is CASSPSTGYPGNTIYF.

The chain uses TRBV10-3 and TRBJ1-6; the D is unclear. Trimming took off 6 bases at V and 5 bases at J, with 8 bases between the two ends. The germline gives CDR1 ENHRY, CDR2 SYGVKD. The CDR3 runs 13 residues. The CDR3 region is CAIRRQDNSPLHF. CDR3 bases: TGTGCCATCAGGAGACAAGATAATTCACCCCTCCACTTT.

The chain links TRBV18 to TRBJ2-1; 12 bases match TRBD2. J was trimmed by 10 bases and V by 3 bases; bases with no gene match: 7. The CDR3 has 15 amino acids. From germline, CDR1 is KGHSH and CDR2 LQKENI. CDR3: CASSPLPSGGAEQFF. CDR3 in DNA: TGTGCCAGCTCACCCTTGCCTAGCGGGGGGGCAGAGCAGTTCTTC.

V usage is TRBV4-3 and J usage is TRBJ1-5, with D tentatively TRBD1 (5 bases). Per the germline V gene, CDR1 is LGHNA and CDR2 is YSLEER. The V gene lost 1 base and the J gene lost 5 bases, with 18 bases spanning the gap. CDR3 length: 17 amino acids. This CDR3 is CASSQGGGFGAYQPQHF. Here the CDR3 DNA reads TGCGCCAGCAGCCAAGGGGGGGGGTTTGGGGCCTATCAGCCCCAGCATTTT.

This clone was seen only once. The chain links TRBV7-2 to TRBJ2-3, with 8 bases matching TRBD1. V lost 11 bases and J lost 2; bases outside the gene matches: 6. The CDR3 is 13 amino acids. Germline assignment: CDR1 SGHTA and CDR2 FQGNSA. The CDR3 loop is CAGSGQDTDTQYF. Here the CDR3 DNA reads TGTGCCGGCTCGGGACAGGACACAGATACGCAGTATTTT.